These 8 T cell receptor beta chains originate from one sample sequenced in a study of Tregs in tolerant kidney transplant recipients. Generated by immunoSEQ multiplex PCR, the TCRdb table keeps only in-frame clones and is missing some. The table shows tens of thousands of clones, with 85% to 90% occurring only once. Sequencing was performed on CD4+ T cells from blood, taken before the transplant. These receptors originate from a human donor who received a combined kidney and bone marrow transplant.

V is TRBV19 and J is TRBJ1-2; the match to TRBD1 covers 7 bases. CDR1 and CDR2 (germline): LNHDA, SQIVND (reference sequence). J gave up 6 bases and V 7 bases, and 17 bases lay outside the gene matches. This CDR3 is 16 amino acids long. CDR3 amino acids: CASTLDRTPGFDGYTF. CDR3 nucleotides: TGTGCCAGTACTTTGGACAGGACCCCGGGTTTCGATGGCTACACCTTC.

The CDR3 protein is CASSSTAGTGNEKLFF. The CDR3 DNA reads TGTGCCAGCAGCTCCACTGCCGGGACAGGGAATGAAAAACTGTTTTTT. V usage is TRBV27 and J usage is TRBJ1-4; 9 nucleotides align to TRBD1. Germline V gene sequence: CDR1 MNHEY, CDR2 SMNVEV (reference sequence). The CDR3 is 16 residues long. Unmatched junction bases numbered 10, after V lost 6 bases and J lost 5 bases.

The chain joins TRBV28 to TRBJ1-4, with 8 bases that match TRBD1. CDR3 length: 16 amino acids. The J segment lost 8 bases and the V segment lost 4 bases, leaving 12 bases of the junction unmatched. Germline V gene data show CDR1 as MDHEN and CDR2 as SYDVKM. For the CDR3, the DNA is TGTGCCAGCAGTTCGACAGGGGTGATAGTCGAGGAAAAACTGTTTTTT. Protein: CASSSTGVIVEEKLFF.

V usage is TRBV11-2 and J usage is TRBJ2-7; TRBD2 might be the D (6 bases). In germline, CDR1 is SGHAT, CDR2 FQNNGV. V shed 1 base and J shed 3 bases, with 13 bases lying between them. This CDR3 has 15 residues. Written as DNA, the CDR3 is TGTGCCAGCAGCTTAGTTTCTGGAGCGGGCTACGAGCAGTACTTC. Protein: CASSLVSGAGYEQYF.

The chain joins TRBV11-2 to TRBJ2-7; TRBD2 matches at 16 bases. The CDR3 has 20 residues. The V gene's germline CDR1 is SGHAT and CDR2 FQNNGV. V was clipped by 0 bases and J by 3 bases; unmatched bases: 11. The CDR3 coding sequence is TGTGCCAGCAGCTTAGAACCGGGACTAGCGGGAGGGTCCCCTCTCTACGAGCAGTACTTC. Translation: CASSLEPGLAGGSPLYEQYF.

The rearrangement joins TRBV2 to TRBJ2-1; maybe TRBD1 (6 bases). CDR1 SNHLY and CDR2 FYNNEI come from the germline V gene. This CDR3 region has 14 residues. The V gene lost 6 bases and the J gene lost 4 bases, with 13 bases spanning the gap. In DNA, the CDR3 is TGTGCCAGCAGCGACCAGGGGACGTACAATGAGCAGTTCTTC. This encodes CASSDQGTYNEQFF.

The chain joins TRBV11-2 to TRBJ2-5; 11 bases match TRBD2. The CDR3 consists of 16 residues. Losses at the gene ends were 1 base for V and 4 bases for J; bases not matched to a gene: 5. In germline, CDR1 is SGHAT, CDR2 FQNNGV. The CDR3 bases are TGTGCCAGCAGCTTAGTGGGGGGGACTAGCGGAGAGACCCAGTACTTC. Protein: CASSLVGGTSGETQYF.

J is TRBJ2-2 and V is TRBV15; D not certain. Germline-derived CDR1 and CDR2 are LNHNV and YYDKDF (reference sequence). This CDR3 is built from 16 residues. V gave up 0 bases and J gave up 1 base, with 9 bases separating them. CDR3 sequence: CATSRDLAGNTGELFF. Here the CDR3 DNA reads TGTGCCACCAGCAGAGATCTCGCAGGGAACACCGGGGAGCTGTTTTTT. Together with reference TRBV15 and TRBJ2-2, the CDR3 gives the full variable domain: DAMVIQNPRYQVTQFGKPVTLSCSQTLNHNVMYWYQQKSSQAPKLLFHYYDKDFNNEADTPDNFQSRRPNTSFCFLDIRSPGLGDTAMYLCATSRDLAGNTGELFFGEGSRLTVL.